The 31 T cell receptor beta chains given below trace back to one sample, sequenced in a study of T cell repertoires in cytomegalovirus infection. TCRdb reprocessed the reads via MiXCR and lists one record per CDR3 protein. The table records some 500,000 distinct CDR3 sequences, just under 40% of them present only once. These receptors' antigens are unknown. The input for sequencing was cultured PBMCs, taken from culture after CMV antigen stimulation. The receptors were sampled from a human donor in good health (CMV status not recorded). Some clones in this sample may be carry-over from other donors' samples.

This clonotype has a handful of counts. The chain has TRBV12-3 or TRBV12-4 and TRBJ2-3; no clear D. The CDR3 totals 14 residues. V shed 5 bases and J shed 0 bases, with 9 bases lying between them. This chain's CDR3 is CASSGFLSTDTQYF. Written as DNA, the CDR3 is TGTGCCAGCAGTGGTTTCTTAAGCACAGATACGCAGTATTTT.

This clonotype was detected a few times. The chain uses TRBV7-9 and TRBJ2-1, with 9 bases fitting TRBD2. Germline V gene sequence: CDR1 SEHNR, CDR2 FQNEAQ (reference sequence). The CDR3 extends over 14 amino acids. After removal of 2 bases from V and 11 bases from J, the junction contained 7 bases not matched to a gene. For the CDR3, the DNA is TGTGCCAGCAGCTTACCCCTAGCGGGATCGAAGCAGTTCTTC. Protein sequence: CASSLPLAGSKQFF. Drawing the rest from reference TRBV7-9 and TRBJ2-1, the complete variable domain is DTGVSQNPRHKITKRGQNVTFRCDPISEHNRLYWYRQTLGQGPEFLTYFQNEAQLEKSRLLSDRFSAERPKGSFSTLEIQRTEQGDSAMYLCASSLPLAGSKQFFGPGTRLTVL.

The chain carries TRBV19 and TRBJ2-5; a possible D gene is TRBD2 (7 bases). Trimming cost V 6 bases and J 4 bases, with 21 bases left between them. The CDR3 consists of 16 residues. Germline V gene lookup returns CDR1 LNHDA and CDR2 SQIVND (reference sequence). Written as DNA, the CDR3 is TGTGCCAGTAGCAATTTTGGGGGGGGCCGTCCAGAGACCCAGTACTTC. Encoded protein: CASSNFGGGRPETQYF.

The V call is TRBV6-2 or TRBV6-3, the J call TRBJ1-5; possible D gene TRBD1, 5 bases. V gave up 0 bases and J gave up 1 base, with 13 bases separating them. The germline V gene encodes CDR1 MNHEY and CDR2 SVGEGT. This CDR3 region has 17 residues. The CDR3 DNA reads TGTGCCAGCAGTTACTCGCTGGGGGGGATGAGCAATCAGCCCCAGCATTTT. Residues: CASSYSLGGMSNQPQHF.

V gene TRBV6-6 combines with J gene TRBJ1-3, with 8 bases aligning to TRBD1. This CDR3 is built from 16 residues. The germline V gene has CDR1 MNHNY and CDR2 SVGAGI (reference sequence). Trimming took 5 bases from V and 2 from J; bases not matched to a gene: 8. The CDR3 protein is CASSAGQAKAGNTIYF. The CDR3 DNA reads TGTGCCAGCAGTGCGGGACAGGCGAAGGCTGGAAACACCATATATTTT.

The CDR3 DNA is TGTGCCAGCAGTTACCCGGGACTAGCGGGGTCCACTAGCACAGATACGCAGTATTTT. Protein sequence: CASSYPGLAGSTSTDTQYF. The chain has TRBV6-2 or TRBV6-3 and TRBJ2-3; 13 bases map to TRBD2. CDR3 length: 19 residues. J gave up 0 bases and V 2 bases, and 8 bases lay outside the gene matches. Germline values: CDR1 MNHEY, CDR2 SVGEGT.

This clonotype has a handful of counts. The chain links TRBV19 to TRBJ1-3; 7 nucleotides agree with TRBD1. The V gene's germline CDR1 is LNHDA and CDR2 SQIVND (reference sequence). The CDR3 is 14 amino acids. V shed 4 bases and J 4 bases; nucleotides not matched to a gene: 4. Here the CDR3 DNA reads TGTGCCAGTAGTACCGGGACAGTCGGAAACACCATATATTTT. This encodes CASSTGTVGNTIYF.

The genes are TRBV6-6 and TRBJ1-1; 7 bases are shared with TRBD1. Germline CDR1 and CDR2: MNHNY and SVGAGI (reference sequence). J was trimmed by 1 base and V by 8 bases; bases with no gene match: 4. The CDR3 totals 13 residues. Here the CDR3 DNA reads TGTGCCAGCCCGGGACAGCCGAACACTGAAGCTTTCTTT. It yields the protein CASPGQPNTEAFF.

This clonotype has a handful of counts. This CDR3 is CASAAGLTEAFF. In nucleotides, the CDR3 is TGTGCCTCCGCCGCGGGGTTGACTGAAGCTTTCTTT. V gene TRBV28 combines with J gene TRBJ1-1; D remains ambiguous. Per the germline V gene, CDR1 is MDHEN and CDR2 is SYDVKM. The CDR3 has 12 residues. Trimming took off 11 bases at V and 5 bases at J, with 15 bases between the two ends.

A few counts support this clonotype. The chain employs TRBV7-6 and TRBJ1-1, with D tentatively TRBD1 (6 bases). The length of the CDR3 is 15 residues. CDR1 is SGHVS, CDR2 FNYEAQ, per germline. V was pared by 1 base and J by 5 bases, with 14 bases between. CDR3 region: CASSLGGAMGTEAFF. CDR3 sequence (DNA): TGTGCCAGCAGCTTAGGGGGGGCTATGGGGACTGAAGCTTTCTTT.

This clonotype turned up a few times. The CDR3 here is CASSPTGLRTDTQYF. CDR3 in DNA: TGTGCCAGCAGCCCAACCGGACTACGCACAGATACGCAGTATTTT. The J gene is TRBJ2-3, the V gene TRBV7-9, with D possibly matching TRBD2 (6 bases). The CDR3 totals 15 residues. The V and J ends lost 5 bases and 1 base respectively, with 13 bases between them. CDR1 is SEHNR, CDR2 FQNEAQ, per germline (reference sequence). The full variable domain, its missing parts supplied by reference TRBV7-9 and TRBJ2-3, is DTGVSQNPRHKITKRGQNVTFRCDPISEHNRLYWYRQTLGQGPEFLTYFQNEAQLEKSRLLSDRFSAERPKGSFSTLEIQRTEQGDSAMYLCASSPTGLRTDTQYFGPGTRLTVL.

This clonotype showed up many times. The V and J genes are TRBV7-2 and TRBJ1-4; 8 nucleotides match TRBD1. Germline V gene data show CDR1 as SGHTA and CDR2 as FQGNSA. Trimming at V came to 5 bases and at J to 8 bases, leaving 7 bases not matched to a gene. The CDR3 runs 14 residues. The CDR3 sequence is CASSDRTGTEKLFF. CDR3 coding DNA: TGTGCCAGCAGCGACCGGACAGGGACCGAAAAACTGTTTTTT.

This chain connects TRBV27 to TRBJ2-1, with TRBD1 matching 10 bases. Looked up from germline, CDR1 is MNHEY and CDR2 is SMNVEV (reference sequence). The CDR3 contains 16 residues. J was trimmed by 4 bases and V by 6 bases; bases with no gene match: 9. The DNA for the CDR3 is TGTGCCAGCAGCCCACTCCCGGGACAGGGGTACAATGAGCAGTTCTTC. Translating it yields CASSPLPGQGYNEQFF.

This clonotype occurred a few times. The rearrangement joins TRBV20-1 to TRBJ2-7; D might be TRBD1 (6 bases). Germline CDR1 DFQATT, CDR2 SNEGSKA (reference sequence). CDR3 length: 16 amino acids. Trimming removed 6 bases from V and 2 bases from J, with 23 bases in between. In DNA, the CDR3 is TGCAGTGCAACTTCTAGCTTTGGCCAGGGGCCCTACGAGCAGTACTTC. Translated: CSATSSFGQGPYEQYF.

V usage is TRBV7-4 and J usage is TRBJ1-1; 8 bases align to TRBD1. The CDR3 consists of 18 residues. Germline CDR1 SGHVT, CDR2 SQSDAQ. V was clipped by 2 bases and J by 5 bases; unmatched bases: 16. The CDR3 sequence: CASSLKGGGGQAFTEAFF. CDR3 bases: TGTGCCAGCAGCTTAAAGGGGGGAGGGGGACAGGCGTTTACTGAAGCTTTCTTT.

This clonotype was observed a handful of times. The V and J genes are TRBV6-1 and TRBJ2-5; D uncertain. Deletions cut 7 bases from V and 5 bases from J, with 11 bases between. Germline CDR1 is MNHNS and CDR2 is SASEGT. CDR3 length: 12 amino acids. CDR3 sequence (DNA): TGTGCCAGCACCGGGTCGGAGGAGACCCAGTACTTC. It translates to CASTGSEETQYF.

The V gene is TRBV11-2, the J gene TRBJ2-7; 10 bases are shared with TRBD2. J lost 4 bases, V lost 1 base, and 4 bases had no gene match. The CDR3 covers 15 residues. Per germline, CDR1 SGHAT and CDR2 FQNNGV. The CDR3 here is CASSLVTSGIYEQYF. The CDR3 nucleotides read TGTGCCAGCAGCTTAGTTACTAGCGGGATATACGAGCAGTACTTC.

As DNA, the CDR3 is TGTGCCAGCAGCCAGGCTCGGACAGCCGGTGGCTATGGCTACACCTTC. This codes for CASSQARTAGGYGYTF. J is TRBJ1-2 and V is TRBV4-2; D might be TRBD1 (6 bases). Germline-derived CDR1 and CDR2 are LGHNA and YNFKEQ. Trimming shortened V by 3 bases and J by 4 bases, and 18 bases separated the two germline ends. This CDR3 is 16 amino acids long.

This sequence joins TRBV7-6 and TRBJ2-3; D possibly corresponds to TRBD2 (6 bases). Per germline, CDR1 SGHVS and CDR2 FNYEAQ. CDR3 length: 16 residues. The V and J ends lost 5 bases and 2 bases respectively, with 17 bases between them. CDR3 region: CASSPWGENPTDTQYF. The CDR3 coding sequence is TGTGCCAGCAGCCCTTGGGGGGAAAACCCCACAGATACGCAGTATTTT.

In its sample, this clonotype was seen a few times. V is TRBV7-2 and J is TRBJ2-3; tentatively, D is TRBD2 (6 bases). The CDR3 contains 16 residues. Deletions cut 3 bases from V and 6 bases from J, with 19 bases between. CDR1 is SGHTA and CDR2 is FQGNSA in the germline V gene. The CDR3 coding sequence is TGTGCCAGCAGCTTCCGTCCGCGGGGTGGATGGGATACGCAGTATTTT. It specifies CASSFRPRGGWDTQYF. Filled out from reference TRBV7-2 and TRBJ2-3, the complete variable domain reads GAGVSQSPSNKVTEKGKDVELRCDPISGHTALYWYRQSLGQGLEFLIYFQGNSAPDKSGLPSDRFSAERTGGSVSTLTIQRTQQEDSAVYLCASSFRPRGGWDTQYFGPGTRLTVL.

In nucleotides, the CDR3 is TGCGCCAGCAGCTCCCAGGGATCCCCCATGGGCTACACCTTC. Protein product: CASSSQGSPMGYTF. The rearrangement joins TRBV5-1 to TRBJ1-2; D might be TRBD1 (5 bases). CDR3 length: 14 amino acids. The V end was cut by 3 bases, the J end by 8 bases, with 17 bases between. Germline-derived CDR1 and CDR2 are SGHRS and YFSETQ.

This clonotype was detected ten times or more. The J gene is TRBJ1-1, the V gene TRBV6-5; a possible D gene is TRBD1 (5 bases). This CDR3 is built from 11 residues. Trimming removed 4 bases at V and 7 bases at J, with 7 bases between. The germline gives CDR1 MNHEY, CDR2 SVGAGI. The CDR3: CASSLRGEAFF. CDR3 coding DNA: TGTGCCAGCAGTTTAAGGGGTGAAGCTTTCTTT.

This clonotype appeared a few times. The gene calls are TRBV7-2 and TRBJ2-7, with D possibly TRBD2 on 6 matching bases. This CDR3 is 16 amino acids long. Germline loops: CDR1 SGHTA, CDR2 FQGNSA. Trimming removed 5 bases at V and 2 bases at J, with 19 bases between. CDR3 amino acids: CASSVTSPPSPYEQYF. As DNA, the CDR3 is TGTGCCAGCAGCGTAACTAGCCCTCCTTCCCCCTACGAGCAGTACTTC.

This chain joins TRBV12-5 and TRBJ2-7; D is unclear. This CDR3 has 14 amino acids. CDR1 LGHNT and CDR2 FRNRAP come from the germline V gene. V dropped 1 base and J dropped 6 bases, with 13 bases sitting between them. The CDR3: CASGLGGTPREQYF. In nucleotides, the CDR3 is TGTGCTAGTGGTTTGGGGGGAACCCCCCGCGAGCAGTACTTC.

The chain uses TRBV7-6 and TRBJ2-3; D ambiguous. CDR1 SGHVS and CDR2 FNYEAQ come from the germline V gene. The CDR3 has 13 amino acids. V lost 5 bases and J lost 4, with 10 bases in between. The CDR3 region has the DNA TGTGCCAGCAGCCCAATCGAGTCAGATACGCAGTATTTT. The encoded protein is CASSPIESDTQYF.

The rearrangement joins TRBV4-2 to TRBJ1-1, with D hard to call. Germline CDR1 and CDR2: LGHNA and YNFKEQ. The CDR3 has 14 amino acids. Trimming took off 0 bases at V and 0 bases at J, with 5 bases between the two ends. CDR3 loop: CASSQDHLNTEAFF. The CDR3 nucleotides read TGTGCCAGCAGCCAAGATCATCTGAACACTGAAGCTTTCTTT.

CDR3 in amino acids: CASSYSSNNGELFF. The CDR3 nucleotides are TGTGCCAGCAGTTACTCGAGCAATAACGGGGAGCTGTTTTTT. The V gene is TRBV6-5, the J gene TRBJ2-2; D gene unclear. This CDR3 region has 14 residues. Germline V gene sequence: CDR1 MNHEY, CDR2 SVGAGI. The germline V and J ends were trimmed by 0 bases and 7 bases, with 9 bases remaining between them.

The chain employs TRBV12-3 or TRBV12-4 and TRBJ1-1; possibly TRBD1 for D (5 bases). V lost 4 bases to trimming and J lost 1 base, with 10 bases between them. The CDR3 covers 14 residues. The CDR3 protein is CASSYGHSNTEAFF. The CDR3 region has the DNA TGTGCCAGCAGTTATGGACACTCGAACACTGAAGCTTTCTTT.

This rearrangement joins TRBV7-9 to TRBJ2-7; 8 bases line up with TRBD2. The germline gives CDR1 SEHNR, CDR2 FQNEAQ (reference sequence). There are 14 residues in the CDR3. V gave up 5 bases and J gave up 9 bases; unmatched junction bases: 12. The CDR3 DNA sequence: TGTGCCAGCAGCCCAGCGGGGGCCACTCGGGGGCAGTACTTC. This sequence encodes CASSPAGATRGQYF.

The chain has TRBV12-5 and TRBJ2-1, with unresolved D. This CDR3 contains 12 residues. V was trimmed by 3 bases and J by 8 bases, leaving 8 bases between them. Germline V gene data show CDR1 as LGHNT and CDR2 as FRNRAP. Written as DNA, the CDR3 is TGTGCTAGTGGTTTAACATGGGATGAGCAGTTCTTC. It translates to CASGLTWDEQFF.

The chain joins TRBV7-2 to TRBJ2-3; D gene uncertain. There are 12 residues in the CDR3. Deletions cut 0 bases from V and 10 bases from J, with 8 bases between. Germline lookup yields CDR1 SGHTA and CDR2 FQGNSA. Written as DNA, the CDR3 is TGTGCCAGCAGCTTAGCGGGATGGTCGCAGTATTTT. It specifies CASSLAGWSQYF.